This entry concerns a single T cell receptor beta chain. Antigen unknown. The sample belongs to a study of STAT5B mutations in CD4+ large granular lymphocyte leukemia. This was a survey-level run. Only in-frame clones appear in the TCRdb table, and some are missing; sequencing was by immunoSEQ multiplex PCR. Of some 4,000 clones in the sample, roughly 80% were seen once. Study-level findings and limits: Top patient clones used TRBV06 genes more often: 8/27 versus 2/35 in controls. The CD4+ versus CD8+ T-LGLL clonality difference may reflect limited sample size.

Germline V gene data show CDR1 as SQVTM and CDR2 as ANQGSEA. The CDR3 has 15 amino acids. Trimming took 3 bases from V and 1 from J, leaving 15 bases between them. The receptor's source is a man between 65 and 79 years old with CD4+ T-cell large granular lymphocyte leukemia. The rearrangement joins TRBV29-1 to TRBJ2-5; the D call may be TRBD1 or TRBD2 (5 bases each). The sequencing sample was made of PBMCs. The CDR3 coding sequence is TGCAGCGTTGATGGTGTGGTTGGGACCCAAGAGACCCAGTACTTC. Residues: CSVDGVVGTQETQYF.